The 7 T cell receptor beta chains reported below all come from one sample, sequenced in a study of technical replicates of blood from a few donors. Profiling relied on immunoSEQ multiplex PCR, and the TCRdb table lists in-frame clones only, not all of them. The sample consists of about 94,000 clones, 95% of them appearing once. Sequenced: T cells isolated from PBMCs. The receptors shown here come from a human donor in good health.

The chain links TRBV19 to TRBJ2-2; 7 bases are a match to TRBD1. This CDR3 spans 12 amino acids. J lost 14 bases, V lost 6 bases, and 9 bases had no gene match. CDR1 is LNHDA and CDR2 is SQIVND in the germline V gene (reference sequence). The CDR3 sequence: CASRSGGLKLFF. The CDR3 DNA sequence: TGTGCCAGTAGGTCAGGGGGTTTGAAACTGTTTTTT. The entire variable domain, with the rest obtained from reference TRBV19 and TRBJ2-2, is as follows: DGGITQSPKYLFRKEGQNVTLSCEQNLNHDAMYWYRQDPGQGLRLIYYSQIVNDFQKGDIAEGYSVSREKKESFPLTVTSAQKNPTAFYLCASRSGGLKLFFGEGSRLTVL.

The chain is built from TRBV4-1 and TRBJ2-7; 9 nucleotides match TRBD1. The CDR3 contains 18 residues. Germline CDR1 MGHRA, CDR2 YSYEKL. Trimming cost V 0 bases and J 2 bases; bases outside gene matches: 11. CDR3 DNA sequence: TGCGCCAGCAGCCAAGATGGGAACAGGGGGCTACCTCCCTACGAGCAGTACTTC. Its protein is CASSQDGNRGLPPYEQYF.

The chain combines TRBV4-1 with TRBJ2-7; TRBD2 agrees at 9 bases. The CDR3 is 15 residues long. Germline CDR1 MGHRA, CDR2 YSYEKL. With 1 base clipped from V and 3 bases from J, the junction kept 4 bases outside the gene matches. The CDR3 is CASSQVASGDYEQYF. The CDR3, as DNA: TGCGCCAGCAGCCAAGTGGCTAGCGGGGACTACGAGCAGTACTTC.

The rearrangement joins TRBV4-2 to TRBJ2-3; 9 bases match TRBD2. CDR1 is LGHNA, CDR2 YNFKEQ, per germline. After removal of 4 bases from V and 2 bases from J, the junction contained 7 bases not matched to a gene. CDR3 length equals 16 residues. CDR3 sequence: CASSRTIAGATDTQYF. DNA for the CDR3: TGTGCCAGCAGCCGAACGATAGCGGGGGCCACAGATACGCAGTATTTT.

As DNA, the CDR3 is TGTGCCAGCAGTGGGAGGCCTCTCATGGGGAACAATGAGCAGTTCTTC. This gives the protein CASSGRPLMGNNEQFF. The chain is built from TRBV2 and TRBJ2-1; weak D call: TRBD2 (5 bases). CDR1 is SNHLY, CDR2 FYNNEI, per germline. The CDR3 length is 16 residues. The V end lost 4 bases, the J end lost 5 bases, and 18 bases lay between the germline ends.

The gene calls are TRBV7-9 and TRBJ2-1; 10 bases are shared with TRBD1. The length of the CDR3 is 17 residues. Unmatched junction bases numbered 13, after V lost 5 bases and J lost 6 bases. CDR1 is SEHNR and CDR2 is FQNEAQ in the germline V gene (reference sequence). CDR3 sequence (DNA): TGTGCCAGCAGCCCTCAAATCGGGACAGGGGTTAGCAATGAGCAGTTCTTC. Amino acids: CASSPQIGTGVSNEQFF.

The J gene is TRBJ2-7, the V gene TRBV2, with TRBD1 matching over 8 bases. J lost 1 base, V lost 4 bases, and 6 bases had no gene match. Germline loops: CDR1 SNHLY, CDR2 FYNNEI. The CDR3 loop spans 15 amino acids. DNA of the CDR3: TGTGCCAGCAGTGGGCTGGACAGGGTGTCCTACGAGCAGTACTTC. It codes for CASSGLDRVSYEQYF.